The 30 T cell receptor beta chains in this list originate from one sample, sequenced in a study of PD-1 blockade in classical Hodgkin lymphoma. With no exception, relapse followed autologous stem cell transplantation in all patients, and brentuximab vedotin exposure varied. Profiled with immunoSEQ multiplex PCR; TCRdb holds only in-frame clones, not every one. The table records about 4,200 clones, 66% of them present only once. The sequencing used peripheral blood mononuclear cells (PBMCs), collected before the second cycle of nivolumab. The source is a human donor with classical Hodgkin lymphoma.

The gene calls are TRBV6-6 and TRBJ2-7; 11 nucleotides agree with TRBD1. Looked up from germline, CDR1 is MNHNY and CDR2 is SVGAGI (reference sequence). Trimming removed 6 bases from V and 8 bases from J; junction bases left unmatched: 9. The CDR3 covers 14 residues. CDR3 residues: CASRPGTGGSQQYF. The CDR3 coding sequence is TGTGCCAGCAGGCCCGGGACAGGGGGTTCACAGCAGTACTTC.

The DNA for the CDR3 is TGTGCCAGCAGCTCCTTGGCGGGAACTAATGAAAAACTGTTTTTT. Translation gives CASSSLAGTNEKLFF. The chain combines TRBV28 with TRBJ1-4; D is unclear. The V gene's germline CDR1 is MDHEN and CDR2 SYDVKM. V lost 6 bases and J 1 base, leaving 12 bases between the germline ends. CDR3 length equals 15 residues. Full variable domain (missing parts from reference TRBV28 and TRBJ1-4): DVKVTQSSRYLVKRTGEKVFLECVQDMDHENMFWYRQDPGLGLRLIYFSYDVKMKEKGDIPEGYSVSREKKERFSLILESASTNQTSMYLCASSSLAGTNEKLFFGSGTQLSVL.

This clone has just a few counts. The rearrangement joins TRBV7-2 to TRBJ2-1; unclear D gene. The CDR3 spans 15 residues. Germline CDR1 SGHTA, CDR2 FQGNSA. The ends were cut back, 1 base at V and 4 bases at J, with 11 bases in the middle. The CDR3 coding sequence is TGTGCCAGCAGCTTAGTATTTCGCAATTACAATGAGCAGTTCTTC. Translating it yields CASSLVFRNYNEQFF.

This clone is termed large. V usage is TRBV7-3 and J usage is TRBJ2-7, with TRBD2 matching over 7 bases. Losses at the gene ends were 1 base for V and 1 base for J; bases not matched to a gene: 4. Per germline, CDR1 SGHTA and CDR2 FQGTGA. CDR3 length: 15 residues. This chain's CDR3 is CASSLRAGPSYEQYF. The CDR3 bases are TGTGCCAGCAGCTTAAGAGCGGGACCTTCCTACGAGCAGTACTTC.

CDR3 region: CASSVGGIAGETQYF. CDR3 in DNA: TGTGCCAGCAGCGTAGGGGGGATAGCTGGAGAGACCCAGTACTTC. The chain uses TRBV9 and TRBJ2-5, with D perhaps given as TRBD1 or TRBD2 (5 bases each). V was clipped by 0 bases and J by 4 bases, with 13 bases between them. The CDR3 runs to 15 residues. CDR1 and CDR2 (germline): SGDLS, YYNGEE.

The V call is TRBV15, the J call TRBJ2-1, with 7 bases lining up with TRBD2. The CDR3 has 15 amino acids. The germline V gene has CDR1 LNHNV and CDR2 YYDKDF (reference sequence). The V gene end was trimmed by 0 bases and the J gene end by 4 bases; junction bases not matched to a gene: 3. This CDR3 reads CATSREAGFYNEQFF. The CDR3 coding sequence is TGTGCCACCAGCAGAGAAGCGGGGTTTTACAATGAGCAGTTCTTC.

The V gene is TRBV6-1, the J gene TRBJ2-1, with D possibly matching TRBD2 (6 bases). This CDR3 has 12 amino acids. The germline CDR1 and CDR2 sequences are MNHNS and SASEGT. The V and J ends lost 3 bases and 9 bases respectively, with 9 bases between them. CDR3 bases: TGTGCCAGCAGTGAGTTGGGAGGTGAGCAGTTCTTC. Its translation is CASSELGGEQFF.

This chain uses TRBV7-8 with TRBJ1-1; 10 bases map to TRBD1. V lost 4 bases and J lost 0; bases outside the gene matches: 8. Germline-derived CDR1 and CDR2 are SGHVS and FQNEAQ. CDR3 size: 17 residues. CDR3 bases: TGTGCCAGCAGCTCCCAGGGACAGGGGCGGGTGAACACTGAAGCTTTCTTT. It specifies CASSSQGQGRVNTEAFF.

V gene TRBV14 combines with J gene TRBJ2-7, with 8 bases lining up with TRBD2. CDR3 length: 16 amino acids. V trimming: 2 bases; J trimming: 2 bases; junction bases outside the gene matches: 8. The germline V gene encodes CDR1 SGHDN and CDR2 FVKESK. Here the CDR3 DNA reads TGTGCCAGCAGCCAACCACTAGCGGCCTCAACCTACGAGCAGTACTTC. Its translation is CASSQPLAASTYEQYF. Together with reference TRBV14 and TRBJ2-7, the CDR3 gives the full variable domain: EAGVTQFPSHSVIEKGQTVTLRCDPISGHDNLYWYRRVMGKEIKFLLHFVKESKQDESGMPNNRFLAERTGGTYSTLKVQPAELEDSGVYFCASSQPLAASTYEQYFGPGTRLTVT.

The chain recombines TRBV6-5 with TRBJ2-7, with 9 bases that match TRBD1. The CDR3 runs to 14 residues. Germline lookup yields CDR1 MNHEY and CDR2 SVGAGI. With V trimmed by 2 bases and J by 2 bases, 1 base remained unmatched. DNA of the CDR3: TGTGCCAGCAGTTACGGGACAGGGACCTACGAGCAGTACTTC. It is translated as CASSYGTGTYEQYF.

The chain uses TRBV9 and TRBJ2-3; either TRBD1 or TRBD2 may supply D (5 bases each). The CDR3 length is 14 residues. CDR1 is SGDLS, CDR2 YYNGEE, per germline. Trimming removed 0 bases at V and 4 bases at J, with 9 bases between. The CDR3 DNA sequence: TGTGCCAGCAGCGTAGGGGGGAAAGCAGATACGCAGTATTTT. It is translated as CASSVGGKADTQYF.

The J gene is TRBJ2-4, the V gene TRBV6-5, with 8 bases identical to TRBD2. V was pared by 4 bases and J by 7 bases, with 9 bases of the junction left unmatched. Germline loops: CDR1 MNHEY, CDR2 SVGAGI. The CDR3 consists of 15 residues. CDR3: CASSSTGTRWNIQYF. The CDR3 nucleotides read TGTGCCAGCAGTTCTACCGGGACTAGATGGAACATTCAGTACTTC.

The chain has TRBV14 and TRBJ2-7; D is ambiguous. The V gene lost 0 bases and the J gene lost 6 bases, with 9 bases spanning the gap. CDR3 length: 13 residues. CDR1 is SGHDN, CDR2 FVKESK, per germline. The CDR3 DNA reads TGTGCCAGCAGCCAAGATATCACGGTCGAGCAGTACTTC. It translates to CASSQDITVEQYF.

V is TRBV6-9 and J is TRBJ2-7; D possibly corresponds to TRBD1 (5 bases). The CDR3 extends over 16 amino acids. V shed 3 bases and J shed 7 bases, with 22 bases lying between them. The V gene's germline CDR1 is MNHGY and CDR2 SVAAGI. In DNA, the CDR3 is TGTGCCAGCAGTTACTCGAGGATAGGACCGACAGTGGAGCAGTACTTC. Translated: CASSYSRIGPTVEQYF.

CDR3 in amino acids: CASSLTPGDEQYF. The CDR3 DNA sequence: TGTGCCAGCAGCTTAACCCCTGGAGACGAGCAGTACTTC. The rearrangement links TRBV7-3 to TRBJ2-7; no reliable D call. The CDR3 is 13 amino acids. V shed 0 bases and J shed 5 bases, with 8 bases lying between them. The V gene's germline CDR1 is SGHTA and CDR2 FQGTGA.

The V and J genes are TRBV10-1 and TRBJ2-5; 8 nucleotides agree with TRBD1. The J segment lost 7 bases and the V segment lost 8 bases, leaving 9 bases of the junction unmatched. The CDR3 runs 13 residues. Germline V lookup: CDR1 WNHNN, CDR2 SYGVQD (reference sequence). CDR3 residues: CASWGQGAVTQYF. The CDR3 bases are TGCGCCAGCTGGGGGCAGGGGGCGGTGACCCAGTACTTC.

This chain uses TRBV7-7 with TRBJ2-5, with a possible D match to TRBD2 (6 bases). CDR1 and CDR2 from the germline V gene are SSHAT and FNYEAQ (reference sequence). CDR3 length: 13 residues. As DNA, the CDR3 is TGTGCTAGCGGCCGGGGCCGATTCGAGACCCAGTACTTC. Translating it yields CASGRGRFETQYF.

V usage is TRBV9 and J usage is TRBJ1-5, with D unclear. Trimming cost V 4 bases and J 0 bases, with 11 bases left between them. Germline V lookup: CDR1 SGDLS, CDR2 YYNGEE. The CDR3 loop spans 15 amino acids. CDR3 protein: CASSRGWDSNQPQHF. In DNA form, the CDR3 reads TGTGCCAGCAGCCGAGGTTGGGATAGCAATCAGCCCCAGCATTTT.

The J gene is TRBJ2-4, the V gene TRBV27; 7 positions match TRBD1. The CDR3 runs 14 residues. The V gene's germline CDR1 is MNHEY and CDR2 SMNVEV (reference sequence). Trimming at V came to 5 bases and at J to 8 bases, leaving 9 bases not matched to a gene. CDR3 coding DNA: TGTGCCAGCAGTGCCTCGGGACAGTTTCACATTCAGTACTTC. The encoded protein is CASSASGQFHIQYF.

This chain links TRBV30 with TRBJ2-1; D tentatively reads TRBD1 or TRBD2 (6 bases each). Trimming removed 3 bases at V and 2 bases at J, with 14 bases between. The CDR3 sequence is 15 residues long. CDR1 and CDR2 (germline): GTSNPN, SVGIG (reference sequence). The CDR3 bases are TGTGCCTGGAGCCCTTGGGGGGCTCCCTACAATGAGCAGTTCTTC. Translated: CAWSPWGAPYNEQFF.

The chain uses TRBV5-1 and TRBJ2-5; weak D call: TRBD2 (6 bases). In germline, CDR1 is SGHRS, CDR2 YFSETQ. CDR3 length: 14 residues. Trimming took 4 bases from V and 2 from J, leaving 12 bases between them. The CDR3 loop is CASSRDSQQETQYF. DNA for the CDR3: TGCGCCAGCAGCCGGGACTCCCAACAAGAGACCCAGTACTTC. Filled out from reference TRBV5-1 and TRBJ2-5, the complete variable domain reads KAGVTQTPRYLIKTRGQQVTLSCSPISGHRSVSWYQQTPGQGLQFLFEYFSETQRNKGNFPGRFSGRQFSNSRSEMNVSTLELGDSALYLCASSRDSQQETQYFGPGTRLLVL.

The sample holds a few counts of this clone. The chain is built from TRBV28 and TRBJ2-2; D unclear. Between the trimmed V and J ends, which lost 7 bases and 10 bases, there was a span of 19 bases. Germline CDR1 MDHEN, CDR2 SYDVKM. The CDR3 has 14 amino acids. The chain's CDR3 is CASTALDHRVELFF. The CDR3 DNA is TGTGCCAGCACCGCCTTGGACCATAGGGTGGAGCTGTTTTTT.

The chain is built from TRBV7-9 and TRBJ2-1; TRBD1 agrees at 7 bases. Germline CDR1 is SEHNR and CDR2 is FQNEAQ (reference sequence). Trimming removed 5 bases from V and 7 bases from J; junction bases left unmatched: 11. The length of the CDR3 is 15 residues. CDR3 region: CASSPPGTAFNEQFF. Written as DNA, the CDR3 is TGTGCCAGCAGCCCCCCCGGGACAGCCTTTAATGAGCAGTTCTTC. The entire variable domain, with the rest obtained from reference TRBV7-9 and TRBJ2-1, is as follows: DTGVSQNPRHKITKRGQNVTFRCDPISEHNRLYWYRQTLGQGPEFLTYFQNEAQLEKSRLLSDRFSAERPKGSFSTLEIQRTEQGDSAMYLCASSPPGTAFNEQFFGPGTRLTVL.

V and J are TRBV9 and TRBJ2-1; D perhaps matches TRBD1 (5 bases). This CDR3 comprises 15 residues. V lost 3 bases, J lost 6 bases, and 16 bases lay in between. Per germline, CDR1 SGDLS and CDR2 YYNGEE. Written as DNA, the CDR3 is TGTGCCAGCAGCGAGGTCCCTTCAGGGTTCAATGAGCAGTTCTTC. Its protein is CASSEVPSGFNEQFF.

The chain's CDR3 is CASSPGVAGIYEQYF. CDR3 nucleotides: TGTGCCAGCAGCCCCGGGGTAGCGGGCATATACGAGCAGTACTTC. The V call is TRBV5-4, the J call TRBJ2-7; 7 nucleotides align to TRBD2. Unmatched junction bases numbered 11, after V lost 4 bases and J lost 4 bases. CDR1 and CDR2 (germline): SGHNT, YYREEE (reference sequence). CDR3 length equals 15 residues.

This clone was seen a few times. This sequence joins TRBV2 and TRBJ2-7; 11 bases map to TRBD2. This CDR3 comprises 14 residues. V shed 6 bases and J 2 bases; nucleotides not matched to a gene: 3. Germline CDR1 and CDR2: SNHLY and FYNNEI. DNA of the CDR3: TGTGCCAGCAGAGGGACTAGCGGTACCTACGAGCAGTACTTC. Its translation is CASRGTSGTYEQYF.

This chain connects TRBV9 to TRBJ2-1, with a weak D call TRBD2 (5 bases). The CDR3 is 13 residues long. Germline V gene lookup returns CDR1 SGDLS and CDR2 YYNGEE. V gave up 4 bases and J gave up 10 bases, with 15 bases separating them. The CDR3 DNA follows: TGTGCCAGCAGCTACCGTGAGGAGCGGGAGCAGTTCTTC. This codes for CASSYREEREQFF.

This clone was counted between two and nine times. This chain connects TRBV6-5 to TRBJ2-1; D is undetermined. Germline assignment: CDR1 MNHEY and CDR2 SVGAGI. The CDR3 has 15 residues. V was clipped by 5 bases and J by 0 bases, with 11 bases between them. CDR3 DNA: TGTGCCAGCAGTCTACTATTGGGCTCCTACAATGAGCAGTTCTTC. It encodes CASSLLLGSYNEQFF.

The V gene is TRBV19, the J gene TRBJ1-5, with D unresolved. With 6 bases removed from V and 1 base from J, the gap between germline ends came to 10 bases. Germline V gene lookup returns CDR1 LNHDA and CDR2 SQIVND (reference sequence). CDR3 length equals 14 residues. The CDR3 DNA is TGTGCCAGTAGAGGAATCTTAAGCAATCAGCCCCAGCATTTT. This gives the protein CASRGILSNQPQHF.

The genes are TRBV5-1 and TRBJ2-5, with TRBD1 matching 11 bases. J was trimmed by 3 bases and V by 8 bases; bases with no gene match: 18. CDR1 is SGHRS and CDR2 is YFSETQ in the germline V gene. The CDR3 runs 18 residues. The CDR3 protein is CASKPRTGGVNGEETQYF. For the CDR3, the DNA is TGCGCCAGTAAACCCCGGACAGGGGGCGTGAATGGAGAAGAGACCCAGTACTTC.